These 19 T cell receptor beta chains were all obtained from the same sample, sequenced in a study of identical twins. TCRdb reprocessed the 5' RACE reads via MiXCR and lists one record per CDR3 protein. The top ten hold about 12% of the sample, which has about 720,000 distinct CDR3 sequences, 15% to 20% seen once. The same sample was also studied in work on T cells expressing NK-cell markers.

Sequencing was performed on PBMCs. These receptors originate from a woman aged 18-35 years in good health.

Only a few counts were recorded for this clonotype. The chain links TRBV2 to TRBJ1-2; a possible D gene is TRBD1 (6 bases). The V end lost 6 bases, the J end lost 4 bases, and 15 bases lay between the germline ends. This CDR3 is built from 14 residues. Germline assignment: CDR1 SNHLY and CDR2 FYNNEI. The CDR3: CASRLESRGYGYTF. For the CDR3, the DNA is TGTGCCAGCAGACTTGAAAGCAGGGGCTATGGCTACACCTTC. Variable domain in full (rest from reference TRBV2 and TRBJ1-2): EPEVTQTPSHQVTQMGQEVILRCVPISNHLYFYWYRQILGQKVEFLVSFYNNEISEKSEIFDDQFSVERPDGSNFTLKIRSTKLEDSAMYFCASRLESRGYGYTFGSGTRLTVV.

This clonotype was found a few times. The V and J genes are TRBV12-3 or TRBV12-4 and TRBJ2-7; 9 nucleotides match TRBD1. V dropped 2 bases and J dropped 6; count of bases not matched to a gene: 8. The CDR3 sequence is 15 residues long. CDR3 region: CASSLRGTGTSEQYF. The CDR3 DNA reads as TGTGCCAGCAGTTTACGAGGGACAGGGACAAGCGAGCAGTACTTC.

This clonotype occurred a few times. The chain recombines TRBV24-1 with TRBJ2-1, with 8 bases lining up with TRBD1. Germline CDR1 is KGHDR and CDR2 is SFDVKD. J lost 4 bases, V lost 3 bases, and 7 bases had no gene match. This CDR3 has 16 amino acids. The CDR3 reads CATSDRQGASYNEQFF. The CDR3 bases are TGTGCCACCAGTGATCGCCAGGGGGCATCTTACAATGAGCAGTTCTTC.

This clonotype came up a few times. J is TRBJ2-7 and V is TRBV3-1, with TRBD1 matching over 9 bases. The trim removed 1 base at V and 3 bases at J, leaving 1 base unmatched. This CDR3 is 14 amino acids long. Germline assignment: CDR1 LGHDT and CDR2 YNNKEL (reference sequence). CDR3 residues: CASSQGTGDYEQYF. DNA for the CDR3: TGTGCCAGCAGCCAAGGGACAGGGGACTACGAGCAGTACTTC.

Only one count was recorded for this clonotype. The CDR3 is CSARVLRTGAYEQYF. Here the CDR3 DNA reads TGCAGTGCTAGGGTTCTCCGGACAGGAGCCTACGAGCAGTACTTC. The V call is TRBV20-1, the J call TRBJ2-7; TRBD1 matches 7 bases. Germline CDR1 reads DFQATT; CDR2 reads SNEGSKA (reference sequence). The CDR3 loop spans 15 amino acids. The V and J ends lost 3 bases and 2 bases, in that order; junction bases with no gene match: 10.

The V and J genes are TRBV6-2 or TRBV6-3 and TRBJ2-1, with 14 bases that match TRBD2. Germline V gives CDR1 MNHEY, CDR2 SVGEGT. With V trimmed by 6 bases and J by 6 bases, 4 bases remained unmatched. The CDR3 covers 15 residues. CDR3 sequence reads: CASRWTSGGRNEQFF. CDR3 nucleotides: TGTGCCAGCAGGTGGACTAGCGGGGGGCGCAATGAGCAGTTCTTC.

This clonotype was counted many times. The chain has TRBV20-1 and TRBJ2-4; 10 bases line up with TRBD2. Trimming removed 6 bases from V and 7 bases from J; junction bases left unmatched: 15. This CDR3 has 16 amino acids. Germline V gene lookup returns CDR1 DFQATT and CDR2 SNEGSKA (reference sequence). The CDR3 DNA sequence: TGCAGTGCAGCTCGGACTAGCGGTGCGATGGGTAACATTCAGTACTTC. This gives the protein CSAARTSGAMGNIQYF.

V gene TRBV20-1 combines with J gene TRBJ2-1, with D uncertain. V was pared by 5 bases and J by 0 bases, with 14 bases between. The CDR3 covers 15 residues. Germline CDR1 and CDR2: DFQATT and SNEGSKA (reference sequence). CDR3 sequence reads: CSALDGRSSYNEQFF. The CDR3 nucleotides read TGCAGTGCTCTGGATGGCCGGAGCTCCTACAATGAGCAGTTCTTC.

The V call is TRBV19, the J call TRBJ2-2; 7 bases fit TRBD1. Germline V CDR1 and CDR2: LNHDA, SQIVND (reference sequence). With 7 bases clipped from V and 6 bases from J, the junction kept 5 bases outside the gene matches. The CDR3 length is 13 residues. The CDR3 DNA reads as TGTGCCAGTACACACAGGGGCCCCGGGGAGCTGTTTTTT. It specifies CASTHRGPGELFF.

This clonotype was observed a handful of times. The chain links TRBV18 to TRBJ1-2, with D possibly being TRBD1 (5 bases). Germline V gene sequence: CDR1 KGHSH, CDR2 LQKENI. The length of the CDR3 is 15 residues. Trimming shortened V by 3 bases and J by 7 bases, and 18 bases separated the two germline ends. This CDR3 reads CASSPQSGGEGGYTF. The CDR3 DNA reads TGTGCCAGCTCACCCCAAAGCGGGGGAGAAGGTGGCTACACCTTC.

This clonotype was found a few times. J is TRBJ1-1 and V is TRBV29-1, with a possible D match to TRBD1 (5 bases). V was pared by 3 bases and J by 3 bases, with 17 bases between. Germline V lookup: CDR1 SQVTM, CDR2 ANQGSEA. The length of the CDR3 is 15 residues. The CDR3 bases are TGCAGCGTTGATAGTTGGGGGAGAGGGGACACTGAAGCTTTCTTT. This gives the protein CSVDSWGRGDTEAFF.

Only one count was recorded for this clonotype. The rearrangement joins TRBV6-5 to TRBJ2-1, with 9 nucleotides matching TRBD2. V lost 4 bases, J lost 3 bases, and 7 bases stayed unmatched. This CDR3 is 16 amino acids long. Germline loops: CDR1 MNHEY, CDR2 SVGAGI. The CDR3 DNA sequence: TGTGCCAGCAGTTCCTATGCTAGCGGGATCTACAATGAGCAGTTCTTC. This gives the protein CASSSYASGIYNEQFF.

This clonotype was counted between two and nine times. V usage is TRBV5-1 and J usage is TRBJ2-3; 9 bases line up with TRBD2. Germline V lookup: CDR1 SGHRS, CDR2 YFSETQ. The J segment lost 4 bases and the V segment lost 1 base, leaving 4 bases of the junction unmatched. This CDR3 spans 15 amino acids. DNA for the CDR3: TGCGCCAGCAGCTTGAGTAGCGGGAGTTCAGATACGCAGTATTTT. Amino acid sequence: CASSLSSGSSDTQYF.

The chain is built from TRBV20-1 and TRBJ1-2; D uncertain. V was pared by 6 bases and J by 0 bases, with 11 bases between. CDR3 length: 13 residues. Germline V gene data show CDR1 as DFQATT and CDR2 as SNEGSKA (reference sequence). CDR3 sequence: CSAPTSANYGYTF. In DNA, the CDR3 is TGCAGTGCCCCGACGTCTGCTAACTATGGCTACACCTTC.

In this sample, this clonotype turned up a few times. The chain couples TRBV12-3 or TRBV12-4 to TRBJ2-1, with 9 bases aligning to TRBD2. Trimming cost V 7 bases and J 5 bases; bases outside gene matches: 6. The CDR3 runs to 14 residues. The CDR3 reads CASTWTSVDNEQFF. CDR3 nucleotide sequence: TGTGCCAGCACGTGGACTAGCGTTGACAATGAGCAGTTCTTC.

The chain combines TRBV6-1 with TRBJ2-2; 13 bases fit TRBD2. J was trimmed by 3 bases and V by 6 bases; bases with no gene match: 7. Germline V gene sequence: CDR1 MNHNS, CDR2 SASEGT. The CDR3 extends over 17 amino acids. The CDR3 DNA is TGTGCCAGCAGAACACTAGCGGGAGGGCCAGACACCGGGGAGCTGTTTTTT. Translation: CASRTLAGGPDTGELFF.

In its sample, this clonotype was seen a few times. The gene calls are TRBV20-1 and TRBJ2-2, with 7 positions matching TRBD2. V shed 4 bases, J shed 4 bases, and the junction held 9 bases outside the gene matches. CDR1 DFQATT and CDR2 SNEGSKA come from the germline V gene (reference sequence). CDR3 length: 15 residues. The CDR3 sequence: CSATLEGGGTGELFF. CDR3 nucleotides: TGCAGTGCTACCTTGGAGGGCGGGGGCACCGGGGAGCTGTTTTTT.

There are a few counts of this clonotype. The CDR3 DNA reads TGTGCCAGCAGCCTTCACAGGGAAAATGAGCAGTTCTTC. It is translated as CASSLHRENEQFF. The chain has TRBV12-3 or TRBV12-4 and TRBJ2-1, with D perhaps TRBD1 (6 bases). The CDR3 is 13 residues long. The V and J ends lost 6 bases and 7 bases respectively, with 13 bases between them.

This clonotype was counted between two and nine times. The chain links TRBV20-1 to TRBJ2-1, with a weak D call TRBD2 (6 bases). The germline V and J ends were trimmed by 3 bases and 0 bases, with 9 bases remaining between them. This CDR3 comprises 14 residues. The V gene's germline CDR1 is DFQATT and CDR2 SNEGSKA (reference sequence). CDR3 DNA: TGCAGTGCTAGCGGGGGACCCTCCTACAATGAGCAGTTCTTC. Translation gives CSASGGPSYNEQFF.